Below, one TCR beta chain is given with its context. The antigen remains unidentified. Samples came from healthy bone marrow donors. The entry originates in a study of cytomegalovirus exposure and HLA in healthy donors. General study findings and limits: The classifier, whose performance was assessed in both the original and validation cohorts, reportedly diagnosed cytomegalovirus status with high specificity and sensitivity.

Trimming cost V 4 bases and J 1 base; bases outside gene matches: 3. CDR1 and CDR2 from the germline V gene are SGHVS and FNYEAQ. This CDR3 is built from 16 residues. The primer mix had 60 Vbeta and 13 Jbeta primers. Using immunoSEQ multiplex PCR, the repertoire was profiled, and TCRdb retains in-frame clones only, with some absent. The data hold some 150,000 clones, with about 80% observed a single time. The sequenced sample was PBMCs. This TCR came from a man aged 30 to 39 in good health and CMV-seronegative. The chain is built from TRBV7-6 and TRBJ2-1; 11 bases align to TRBD2. CDR3 sequence: CASSSRLAGSYNEQFF. In DNA form, the CDR3 reads TGTGCCAGCAGCTCCCGACTAGCGGGGTCCTACAATGAGCAGTTCTTC. The variable domain in full, completed from reference TRBV7-6 and TRBJ2-1, reads GAGVSQSPRYKVTKRGQDVALRCDPISGHVSLYWYRQALGQGPEFLTYFNYEAQQDKSGLPNDRFSAERPEGSISTLTIQRTEQRDSAMYRCASSSRLAGSYNEQFFGPGTRLTVL.